This TCR beta chain was sequenced for a study of cytomegalovirus exposure and HLA in healthy donors. For this clone: A read error may account for a junction end that differs from germline.

PCR used 60 Vbeta primers and 13 Jbeta primers. Repertoires were generated with immunoSEQ multiplex PCR, while TCRdb's copy carries only in-frame clones and drops some. The sample holds more than 150,000 clones, roughly 90% seen once. This TCR derives from a girl under three years old in good health and CMV-seronegative. Material: PBMCs.

This CDR3 reads CSAEGQRRDTIYF. The CDR3 region has the DNA TGCAGCGCTGAAGGACAGAGAAGGGACACCATATATTTT. The rearrangement joins TRBV29-1 to TRBJ1-3; the D gene is possibly TRBD1 (6 bases). There are 13 residues in the CDR3. Germline-derived CDR1 and CDR2 are SQVTM and ANQGSEA.